This entry lists 2 T cell receptor beta chains sequenced from one sample in a study of Ad26.COV2.S vaccination and SARS-CoV-2 variants. As for treatment: 15 to 20 received Ad26.COV2.S at low or high dose, single or two shots; five or six received placebo; per-sample allocation not given. Specimen acquisition occurred on day 63 following the initial vaccine or placebo injection. TCRdb's table, derived via immunoSEQ multiplex PCR, lists solely in-frame clones and lacks some. This repertoire shows some 370,000 clones, 83% found once; its top ten account for roughly 7.4%. Material: peripheral blood, obtained in a trial of Ad26.COV2.S vaccine versus placebo. These receptors all stem from a person between 18 and 59 years old who received the Ad26.COV2.S COVID-19 vaccine or a placebo.

The chain joins TRBV19 to TRBJ1-3; D not certain. Germline V gene sequence: CDR1 LNHDA, CDR2 SQIVND (reference sequence). Trimming removed 7 bases at V and 1 base at J, with 11 bases between. This CDR3 has 14 residues. CDR3 sequence: CASNPGMSGNTIYF. The DNA for the CDR3 is TGTGCCAGTAACCCGGGGATGTCTGGAAACACCATATATTTT.

The J gene is TRBJ2-7, the V gene TRBV12-3 or TRBV12-4; D gene unclear. V was trimmed by 3 bases and J by 5 bases, leaving 8 bases between them. The CDR3 is 12 residues long. The CDR3 region is CASSLIGDEQYF. CDR3 bases: TGTGCCAGCAGTTTGATCGGCGACGAGCAGTACTTC.